This is a list of T cell receptor beta chains from one sample in a study of blood T cell repertoires in COVID-19. Sequenced by immunoSEQ multiplex PCR; TCRdb stores in-frame clones only, minus some. Found here are under 250,000 clones, roughly 85% of them singletons; the top ten hold around 3.3%. The sequencing sample was made of PBMCs or T cells enriched from blood (not recorded which). These receptors were collected from a woman aged 35 to 49 who had been exposed to COVID-19. Both conserved end residues are part of each CDR3. The D gene is left open where the match is weak. Clone size, where shown, is once, few, many, or a class for clones that have expanded.

TRBJ2-1,-,-,TRBV7-9,CASSSEGGLKQFF,TGTGCCAGCAGCTCAGAGGGGGGGCTCAAGCAGTTCTTC
TRBJ1-5,-,-,TRBV6-1,CASSENYSNQPQHF,TGTGCCAGCAGTGAAAACTATAGCAATCAGCCCCAGCATTTT
TRBJ1-4,-,TRBD1,TRBV23-1,CASSQSEGTGDEKLFF,TGCGCCAGCAGTCAATCGGAGGGGACAGGGGATGAAAAACTGTTTTTT
TRBJ2-4,-,TRBD1,TRBV28,CASNRRQGKNIQYF,TGTGCCAGCAACCGCCGACAGGGGAAAAACATTCAGTACTTC
TRBJ1-3,-,-,TRBV4-3,CASSQDPRQVSGNTIYF,TGCGCCAGCAGCCAAGATCCCCGACAGGTCTCTGGAAACACCATATATTTT
TRBJ1-4,-,-,TRBV7-6,CASSPGQSTNEKLFF,TGTGCCAGCAGCCCCGGACAGTCAACTAATGAAAAACTGTTTTTT
TRBJ1-4,-,-,TRBV19,CASKRDSSDYKLFF,TGTGCCAGTAAACGGGACTCCTCGGACTACAAACTGTTTTTT
TRBJ1-2,-,-,TRBV4-1,CASSHPGQIQGYTF,TGCGCCAGCAGCCACCCTGGACAGATCCAGGGCTACACCTTC
TRBJ1-1,-,-,TRBV20-1,CSVYRFLEAFF,TGCAGTGTGTACAGGTTTCTCGAAGCTTTCTTT
TRBJ2-1,-,-,TRBV10-3,CAISGRGSSYNEQFF,TGTGCCATCAGTGGACGGGGTAGCTCCTACAATGAGCAGTTCTTC
TRBJ1-2,-,-,TRBV7-9,CASSSGALGDYGYTF,TGTGCCAGCAGCTCCGGTGCCCTCGGGGACTATGGCTACACCTTC
TRBJ1-2,-,-,TRBV2,CASGLHRDGYTF,TGTGCCAGCGGACTTCACAGGGACGGCTACACCTTC
TRBJ1-2,-,TRBD1,TRBV13,CASSFTGGSLGGYTF,TGTGCCAGCAGCTTTACAGGGGGGTCCTTGGGTGGCTACACCTTC
TRBJ2-1,-,-,TRBV6-4,CASSEGRDNEQFF,TGTGCCAGCAGTGAAGGGAGAGACAATGAGCAGTTCTTC
TRBJ2-1,-,TRBD2,TRBV16,CASSQFAGGDNEQFF,TGTGCCAGCAGCCAATTCGCGGGGGGAGACAATGAGCAGTTCTTC
TRBJ2-5,-,-,TRBV7-9,CASSFVGETQYF,TGTGCCAGCAGCTTTGTCGGTGAGACCCAGTACTTC
TRBJ1-4,-,-,TRBV5-3,CARSGKTPEDEKLFF,TGTGCCAGAAGCGGGAAGACACCGGAGGATGAAAAACTGTTTTTT
TRBJ2-3,-,TRBD2,TRBV27,CASSALLAGATDTQYF,TGTGCCAGCAGTGCCCTACTAGCGGGGGCGACAGATACGCAGTATTTT
TRBJ2-1,-,-,TRBV10-3,CAISPPVRNEQFF,TGTGCCATCAGCCCCCCTGTCCGCAATGAGCAGTTCTTC
TRBJ2-5,-,-,TRBV24-1,CATSDSWGRETQYF,TGTGCCACCAGTGATTCGTGGGGCCGGGAGACCCAGTACTTC
TRBJ1-2,-,-,TRBV2,CASSDRREGYTF,TGTGCCAGCAGTGACCGAAGAGAAGGCTACACCTTC
TRBJ1-3,-,TRBD1,TRBV7-2,CASSLGTGATSGNTIYF,TGTGCCAGCAGCTTGGGAACAGGGGCGACTTCTGGAAACACCATATATTTT
TRBJ1-2,-,TRBD1,TRBV19,CASSGPGTGKSYGYTF,TGTGCCAGTAGTGGGCCCGGGACAGGGAAGTCCTATGGCTACACCTTC
TRBJ1-1,-,-,TRBV14,CASSQDFGTEAFF,TGTGCCAGCAGCCAAGATTTCGGTACTGAAGCTTTCTTT
TRBJ2-5,-,TRBD2,TRBV30,CAWSSGGAETQYF,TGTGCCTGGAGTTCCGGGGGGGCGGAGACCCAGTACTTC
TRBJ2-7,-,-,TRBV19,CASSRILEYEQYF,TGTGCCAGTAGCAGGATTTTGGAATACGAGCAGTACTTC
TRBJ1-6,few,-,TRBV19,CASSIGGRNSPLHF,TGTGCCAGTAGTATCGGTGGGAGGAATTCACCCCTCCACTTT
TRBJ2-1,-,TRBD1,TRBV19,CASSQGAGNEQFF,TGTGCCAGTAGCCAGGGGGCCGGGAATGAGCAGTTCTTC
TRBJ2-3,-,TRBD1,TRBV7-2,CASSLQGVGTDTQYF,TGTGCCAGCAGCTTACAGGGGGTGGGCACAGATACGCAGTATTTT
TRBJ2-1,-,TRBD1,TRBV7-2,CASSLGGTGWSNEQFF,TGTGCCAGCAGCTTAGGGGGGACAGGTTGGTCCAATGAGCAGTTCTTC
TRBJ1-2,-,-,TRBV27,CASSLSRAANYGYTF,TGTGCCAGCAGTTTATCGAGGGCAGCTAACTATGGCTACACCTTC
TRBJ2-3,-,TRBD2,TRBV4-1,CASSQFGLAGGTDTQYF,TGCGCCAGCAGCCAATTTGGACTAGCGGGGGGCACAGATACGCAGTATTTT
TRBJ1-6,once,TRBD1,TRBV28,CASRSTGVSSYNSPLHF,TGTGCCAGCAGAAGCACAGGGGTGAGCTCCTATAATTCACCCCTCCACTTT
TRBJ1-4,-,-,TRBV15,CATSRESTPEKLFF,TGTGCCACCAGCAGAGAGAGTACTCCTGAAAAACTGTTTTTT
TRBJ1-2,-,TRBD1,TRBV6-5,CASKRYQGAGYTF,TGTGCCAGCAAAAGGTATCAGGGGGCTGGCTACACCTTC
TRBJ2-1,-,-,TRBV3-1/TRBV3-2,CASSLPTGFGSEQFF,TGTGCCAGCAGCCTACCGACAGGATTTGGTAGTGAGCAGTTCTTC
TRBJ2-2,-,TRBD2,TRBV7-3,CASSLRRGGSGELFF,TGTGCCAGCAGCCTCCGGCGGGGGGGCTCCGGGGAGCTGTTTTTT
TRBJ1-2,few,TRBD1,TRBV7-2,CASSLRDRGAYGYTF,TGTGCCAGCAGCCTACGGGACAGGGGCGCCTATGGCTACACCTTC
TRBJ1-2,-,-,TRBV5-5,CASSLSQGLGGYTF,TGTGCCAGCAGCTTGAGTCAGGGCCTTGGGGGCTACACCTTC
TRBJ2-2,-,-,TRBV5-1,CASSLAPGSPTGELFF,TGCGCCAGCAGCTTGGCTCCAGGGTCTCCCACCGGGGAGCTGTTTTTT
TRBJ1-4,once,-,TRBV5-4,CASSSYRANEKLFF,TGTGCCAGCAGCTCGTACAGGGCTAATGAAAAACTGTTTTTT
TRBJ2-3,-,-,TRBV9,CASSVSEDTQYF,TGTGCCAGCAGCGTAAGCGAGGATACGCAGTATTTT
TRBJ2-3,-,-,TRBV7-3,CASSLERADTQYF,TGTGCCAGCAGCTTAGAGAGGGCAGATACGCAGTATTTT
TRBJ2-2,-,-,TRBV18,CASSPLDRIFNTGELFF,TGTGCCAGCTCACCGCTCGACAGAATTTTCAACACCGGGGAGCTGTTTTTT
TRBJ1-2,-,TRBD1,TRBV6-5,CASSNRGQDDYTF,TGTGCCAGCAGTAACCGGGGACAGGATGATTACACCTTC
TRBJ1-4,-,TRBD1,TRBV7-9,CASSLSDRGRLNEKLFF,TGTGCCAGCAGCTTATCGGACAGGGGAAGGCTAAATGAAAAACTGTTTTTT
TRBJ1-2,-,TRBD1,TRBV6-5,CASSRDSLGGYTF,TGTGCCAGCAGCAGGGACAGCCTTGGTGGCTACACCTTC
TRBJ2-5,-,-,TRBV5-1,CASSLIPSETQYF,TGCGCCAGCAGCTTGATCCCCTCAGAGACCCAGTACTTC
TRBJ2-5,-,-,TRBV20-1,CSASLPGREETQYF,TGCAGTGCTAGTCTTCCGGGGAGAGAGGAGACCCAGTACTTC
TRBJ2-1,once,-,TRBV29-1,CSVGDYGGDEQFF,TGCAGCGTTGGTGATTACGGTGGTGATGAGCAGTTCTTC
TRBJ1-1,-,-,TRBV5-1,CASSSRPQQGNTEAFF,TGCGCCAGCAGCTCGCGCCCCCAACAGGGAAACACTGAAGCTTTCTTT
TRBJ1-1,-,-,TRBV28,CASSLVGAPANTEAFF,TGTGCCAGCAGTTTAGTGGGGGCCCCTGCGAACACTGAAGCTTTCTTT
TRBJ1-2,-,-,TRBV7-9,CASSPAGYTF,TGTGCCAGCAGCCCCGCGGGCTACACCTTC
TRBJ2-7,-,-,TRBV7-2,CASSLGRGNEQYF,TGTGCCAGCAGCTTAGGGAGAGGTAACGAGCAGTACTTC
TRBJ2-7,-,-,TRBV23-1,CASRTPGHGRYEQYF,TGCGCCAGCAGGACCCCGGGACACGGCAGGTACGAGCAGTACTTC
TRBJ2-1,-,-,TRBV6-1,CASRTVSYNEQFF,TGTGCCAGCCGAACAGTGTCCTACAATGAGCAGTTCTTC
TRBJ2-1,-,-,TRBV21-1,CASSKVRQGCSSYNEQFF,TGTGCCAGCAGCAAAGTTCGACAGGGGTGCAGCTCCTACAATGAGCAGTTCTTC